The subject of this entry is one T cell receptor beta chain. These data belong to a study of blood T cell repertoires in COVID-19. Study-wide context: In each case, the material was cDNA or gDNA derived from T cells, B-cell-depleted T cells, or PBMCs.

Repertoires were generated with immunoSEQ multiplex PCR, while TCRdb's copy carries only in-frame clones and drops some. Of around 300,000 clones detected, nearly 90% appear once; the ten largest clones hold less than 9.5%. Residents of about two dozen US areas, aged about 18 to 95 years, made up the participants. Participants' reported clinical history set cohort assignment. CDR3 size: 12 residues. The ends lost 5 bases at V and 8 bases at J; junction bases unmatched: 4. This TCR was sampled from a woman in her 30s who had recovered from COVID-19. Sequenced: PBMCs or T cells enriched from blood (not recorded which). The chain uses TRBV12-3 or TRBV12-4 and TRBJ1-2; 8 bases line up with TRBD1. CDR3 DNA sequence: TGTGCCAGCAGTAGGACAGGGAGCGGCTACACCTTC. Translated: CASSRTGSGYTF.